Sequencing of this T cell receptor beta chain was carried out in a study of identical twins. Study conclusions and caveats: Out-of-frame alpha sequences common to twins exhibited a surplus of low generation probability. High-abundance cord blood beta clonotypes had fewer insertions; memory repertoires showed none.

Healthy Caucasians supplied all donations. The ends were cut back, 5 bases at V and 2 bases at J, with 6 bases in the middle. Germline V gene sequence: CDR1 LGHNT, CDR2 FRNRAP. The CDR3 covers 13 residues. A single record per CDR3 protein comes from TCRdb applying MiXCR to the 5' RACE reads. There are more than 250,000 distinct CDR3 sequences in the sample; 8% to 9% occur only once, and around 2.1% lies in the top ten. With respect to this clonotype: Its antigen remains unknown.

These records were also assigned to another study, of yellow fever vaccine responses in identical twins.

This sequence originates from a woman aged 18-29 years in good health. This chain connects TRBV12-5 to TRBJ2-2; D not resolved. The sequencing sample was made of memory (CD45RO+) T cells sorted from blood. The CDR3 coding sequence is TGTGCTAGTGGTCAGAGTAACACCGGGGAGCTGTTTTTT. Protein: CASGQSNTGELFF. The whole variable domain, remainder taken from reference TRBV12-5 and TRBJ2-2, is DARVTQTPRHKVTEMGQEVTMRCQPILGHNTVFWYRQTMMQGLELLAYFRNRAPLDDSGMPKDRFSAEMPDATLATLKIQPSEPRDSAVYFCASGQSNTGELFFGEGSRLTVL.